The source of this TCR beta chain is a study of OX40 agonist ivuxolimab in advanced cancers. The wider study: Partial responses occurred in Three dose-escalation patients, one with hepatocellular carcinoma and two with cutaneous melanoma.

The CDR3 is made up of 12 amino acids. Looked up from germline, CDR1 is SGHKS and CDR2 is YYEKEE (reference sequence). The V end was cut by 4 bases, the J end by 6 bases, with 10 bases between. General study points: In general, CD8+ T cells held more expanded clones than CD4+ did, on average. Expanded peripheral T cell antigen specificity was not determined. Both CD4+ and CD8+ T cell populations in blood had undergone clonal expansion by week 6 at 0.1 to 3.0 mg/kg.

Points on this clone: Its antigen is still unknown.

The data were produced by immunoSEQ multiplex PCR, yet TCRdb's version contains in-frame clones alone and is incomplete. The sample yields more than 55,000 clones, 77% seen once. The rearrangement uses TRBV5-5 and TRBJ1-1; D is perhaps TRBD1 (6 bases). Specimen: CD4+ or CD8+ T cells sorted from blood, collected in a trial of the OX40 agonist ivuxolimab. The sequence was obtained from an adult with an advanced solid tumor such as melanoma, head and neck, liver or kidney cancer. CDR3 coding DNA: TGTGCCAGCAGCCAGGACAGCCCTGAAGCTTTCTTT. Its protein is CASSQDSPEAFF.